This TCR beta chain was recorded in a study of response to subunit inactivated influenza vaccine. Findings and limits, study-wide: Each seasonal influenza vaccination, the authors suggested, recruits few new T cells.

The junction had 1 base not matched to a gene; V was cut back by 1 base and J by 4 bases. Germline V gives CDR1 MGHRA, CDR2 YSYEKL. This CDR3 is 15 amino acids long. Each CDR3 protein is one row after TCRdb ran MiXCR on the RT-PCR reads. The data show more than 550,000 distinct CDR3 sequences, with about 11% seen just once and roughly 10% held by the top ten. With regard to this clonotype: The antigen remains undetermined.

The sequencing used PBMCs from blood, collected on the day of vaccination. The clonotype originates from a man aged 50 to 59 who received an inactivated influenza vaccine. V is TRBV4-1 and J is TRBJ2-2; TRBD2 agrees at 9 bases. The CDR3 region has the DNA TGCGCCAGCAGCCAAGGCGGGGGGGGCACCGGGGAGCTGTTTTTT. Its protein is CASSQGGGGTGELFF.